One sample yielded the 17 T cell receptor beta chains listed below, sequenced in a study of T cell responses to AZD1222 COVID-19 vaccine. Generated by immunoSEQ multiplex PCR, the TCRdb table keeps only in-frame clones and is missing some. The top ten hold around 2.6% of the sample, which has more than 100,000 clones, around 87% seen once. The input for sequencing was peripheral blood, taken 28 days after the second AZD1222 dose. The receptors were sampled from an adult who received the AZD1222 COVID-19 vaccine.

The chain couples TRBV3-1 (or the pseudogene TRBV3-2) to TRBJ1-1; maybe TRBD1 (5 bases). V lost 6 bases, J lost 5 bases, and 13 bases lay in between. CDR1 and CDR2 (germline): LGHDT, YNNKEL (reference sequence). The CDR3 extends over 13 amino acids. CDR3 coding DNA: TGTGCCAGCAGGGGCCAGGGAGTAACTGAAGCTTTCTTT. Its protein is CASRGQGVTEAFF.

This chain uses TRBV12-5 with TRBJ2-3, with D unclear. The V gene lost 6 bases and the J gene lost 6 bases, with 10 bases spanning the gap. Germline V gives CDR1 LGHNT, CDR2 FRNRAP. This CDR3 has 12 residues. In nucleotides, the CDR3 is TGTGCTAGTGGGACCACGGAGGATACGCAGTATTTT. Its translation is CASGTTEDTQYF.

V gene TRBV6-5 combines with J gene TRBJ1-5; no reliable D call. Germline V gene lookup returns CDR1 MNHEY and CDR2 SVGAGI. This CDR3 spans 13 amino acids. Trimming shortened V by 7 bases and J by 0 bases, and 7 bases separated the two germline ends. The CDR3: CASTTYSNQPQHF. The CDR3 DNA reads as TGTGCCAGCACGACATATAGCAATCAGCCCCAGCATTTT.

The chain carries TRBV19 and TRBJ1-2; 7 bases are a match to TRBD1. In germline, CDR1 is LNHDA, CDR2 SQIVND (reference sequence). This CDR3 is 14 amino acids long. After removal of 9 bases from V and 8 bases from J, the junction contained 15 bases not matched to a gene. DNA of the CDR3: TGTGCCAGCCACAGACAGGGAGTTATGGGGGGCTACACCTTC. Amino acid sequence: CASHRQGVMGGYTF.

This chain joins TRBV7-2 and TRBJ1-5; D ambiguous. Germline V gives CDR1 SGHTA, CDR2 FQGNSA. This CDR3 region has 14 residues. V lost 2 bases, J lost 6 bases, and 11 bases lay in between. The CDR3 sequence is CASSLMLVGQPQHF. The CDR3 DNA reads TGTGCCAGCAGCTTAATGCTTGTGGGTCAGCCCCAGCATTTT.

This clone appeared a few times. V is TRBV10-3 and J is TRBJ2-1; possible D gene TRBD1, 5 bases. The V end lost 8 bases, the J end lost 7 bases, and 18 bases lay between the germline ends. The CDR3 is 14 residues long. Germline V gene data show CDR1 as ENHRY and CDR2 as SYGVKD. The CDR3 DNA is TGTGCCATCGGCCAGGGTGTCCAAAGTAATGAGCAGTTCTTC. Encoded protein: CAIGQGVQSNEQFF.

This chain uses TRBV6-5 with TRBJ2-3; D may match TRBD1 or TRBD2 (5 bases each). CDR1 is MNHEY and CDR2 is SVGAGI in the germline V gene. CDR3 length: 15 residues. Trimming took 8 bases from V and 2 from J, leaving 17 bases between them. The CDR3, as DNA: TGTGCCAGCGACCGACTGGGACGGACCACAGATACGCAGTATTTT. It encodes CASDRLGRTTDTQYF.

The chain links TRBV5-1 to TRBJ1-2, with D tentatively TRBD1 (5 bases). Looked up from germline, CDR1 is SGHRS and CDR2 is YFSETQ. The CDR3 has 15 amino acids. The V gene lost 4 bases and the J gene lost 4 bases, with 17 bases spanning the gap. CDR3 amino acids: CASSTSPQGGYGYTF. The CDR3 bases are TGCGCCAGCAGCACCTCACCGCAGGGTGGCTATGGCTACACCTTC.

The CDR3 spells CASRVSGTINNSPLHF. In DNA form, the CDR3 reads TGTGCCAGTCGGGTCTCGGGGACCATCAATAATTCACCCCTCCACTTT. The chain carries TRBV27 and TRBJ1-6, with D tentatively TRBD1 (5 bases). This CDR3 region has 16 residues. The V end was cut by 9 bases, the J end by 5 bases, with 20 bases between. The germline gives CDR1 MNHEY, CDR2 SMNVEV (reference sequence).

This sequence joins TRBV6-1 and TRBJ2-1; TRBD2 matches 10 bases. The CDR3 runs to 16 residues. V shed 4 bases, J shed 7 bases, and the junction held 10 bases outside the gene matches. CDR1 and CDR2 from the germline V gene are MNHNS and SASEGT. CDR3 sequence reads: CASSVERGGLLNEQFF. The CDR3 DNA is TGTGCCAGCAGTGTTGAGCGGGGGGGCCTCTTGAATGAGCAGTTCTTC.

This clone was seen many times. This chain connects TRBV5-1 to TRBJ1-1; D is undetermined. The CDR3 runs 16 residues. Per the germline V gene, CDR1 is SGHRS and CDR2 is YFSETQ. V lost 1 base and J lost 5, with 18 bases in between. The CDR3 loop reads CASSLRPKLLETEAFF. The CDR3 DNA is TGCGCCAGCAGCTTGAGGCCCAAGTTACTAGAGACTGAAGCTTTCTTT.

CDR3 DNA: TGTGCCAGCAAACCAAGGACAGAGATAAACTATGGCTACACCTTC. Amino acid sequence: CASKPRTEINYGYTF. This chain joins TRBV19 and TRBJ1-2; D perhaps matches TRBD1 (6 bases). CDR1 is LNHDA and CDR2 is SQIVND in the germline V gene (reference sequence). Trimming pared 9 bases from V and 2 bases from J, leaving 19 bases between. The CDR3 is 15 amino acids.

This rearrangement joins TRBV7-8 to TRBJ1-1; D gene ambiguous. Trimming took 0 bases from V and 10 from J, leaving 12 bases between them. In germline, CDR1 is SGHVS, CDR2 FQNEAQ. There are 13 residues in the CDR3. The CDR3 coding sequence is TGTGCCAGCAGCTTAGCAGCCATCTTAGGAGCTTTCTTT. The encoded protein is CASSLAAILGAFF.

The rearrangement joins TRBV5-5 to TRBJ2-1; weak D call: TRBD1 (5 bases). The CDR3 sequence is 14 residues long. CDR1 SGHKS and CDR2 YYEKEE come from the germline V gene (reference sequence). Trimming removed 3 bases from V and 0 bases from J, with 7 bases in between. The CDR3 nucleotides read TGTGCCAGCAGCTGGCAGGGCTCCTACAATGAGCAGTTCTTC. Its protein product is CASSWQGSYNEQFF.

This chain joins TRBV19 and TRBJ1-5, with a tentative D call TRBD1 (5 bases). Trimming removed 3 bases at V and 9 bases at J, with 15 bases between. Per germline, CDR1 LNHDA and CDR2 SQIVND (reference sequence). The CDR3 covers 14 residues. CDR3 bases: TGTGCCAGTAGTATTAACAGGTCGCGTCTGCCCCAGCATTTT. It translates to CASSINRSRLPQHF.

The J gene is TRBJ1-2, the V gene TRBV15; D is unresolved. This CDR3 is built from 12 residues. The germline gives CDR1 LNHNV, CDR2 YYDKDF (reference sequence). V lost 0 bases, J lost 4 bases, and 3 bases lay in between. CDR3 nucleotides: TGTGCCACCAGCAGAGAGGGCTATGGCTACACCTTC. Translation: CATSREGYGYTF.

The rearrangement joins TRBV19 to TRBJ2-1, with 8 bases matching TRBD1. Germline assignment: CDR1 LNHDA and CDR2 SQIVND (reference sequence). This CDR3 comprises 12 residues. V lost 6 bases to trimming and J lost 14 bases; unmatched junction nucleotides: 9. The CDR3 coding sequence is TGTGCCAGTAGGGATCTGGACAGGGAGGAGTTCTTC. Protein: CASRDLDREEFF.